These 8 T cell receptor beta chains were sequenced from one sample in a study of blood T cell repertoires in COVID-19. The assay was immunoSEQ multiplex PCR, and TCRdb's table has in-frame clones only and misses some. The profile shows 75,000 or so clones, around 78% of them singletons. Input material: peripheral blood. Receptors originate from a woman of 80 years or more with acute or convalescent COVID-19.

This clone was seen only once. CDR3 residues: CASSPRQGNYEQYF. The CDR3 region has the DNA TGCGCCAGCAGCCCCCGACAGGGGAACTACGAGCAGTACTTC. The rearrangement joins TRBV5-1 to TRBJ2-7; 8 positions agree with TRBD1. V dropped 4 bases and J dropped 3; count of bases not matched to a gene: 6. Germline V gives CDR1 SGHRS, CDR2 YFSETQ. This CDR3 is built from 14 residues.

The rearrangement links TRBV30 to TRBJ1-5; possibly TRBD1 for D (5 bases). Germline V gene sequence: CDR1 GTSNPN, CDR2 SVGIG (reference sequence). Trimming left V 2 bases short and J 6 bases short, with 11 bases between. The CDR3 length is 13 residues. The CDR3 loop reads CAWSLQGAQPQHF. As DNA, the CDR3 is TGTGCCTGGAGTCTTCAGGGTGCTCAGCCCCAGCATTTT.

The rearrangement uses TRBV7-8 and TRBJ2-7; D is uncertain. The CDR3 is 15 residues long. Per germline, CDR1 SGHVS and CDR2 FQNEAQ. V shed 0 bases and J shed 4 bases, with 13 bases lying between them. The CDR3, as DNA: TGTGCCAGCAGCTTAGCGGCAGGAAAGAATTACGAGCAGTACTTC. This encodes CASSLAAGKNYEQYF.

The CDR3 coding sequence is TGTGCCAGCAGCTTAGTAGGGGCAGGGGGAATTGGCTACACCTTC. This encodes CASSLVGAGGIGYTF. The chain recombines TRBV13 with TRBJ1-2; 7 nucleotides align to TRBD1. Germline CDR1 and CDR2: PRHDT and FYEKMQ (reference sequence). The CDR3 is 15 residues long. Trimming removed 1 base from V and 7 bases from J; junction bases left unmatched: 9.

The V gene is TRBV6-4, the J gene TRBJ1-1; no firm D call. CDR3 length: 13 residues. Between the trimmed V and J ends, which lost 6 bases and 2 bases, there was a span of 10 bases. CDR1 MRHNA and CDR2 SNTAGT come from the germline V gene. DNA for the CDR3: TGTGCCAGCAGGGAGGAGAGTAACACTGAAGCTTTCTTT. This gives the protein CASREESNTEAFF.

In this sample, this clone turned up a few times. This rearrangement joins TRBV5-1 to TRBJ2-6; D is perhaps TRBD2 (5 bases). V was pared by 4 bases and J by 2 bases, with 7 bases between. Germline V lookup: CDR1 SGHRS, CDR2 YFSETQ. The CDR3 has 14 amino acids. The CDR3 sequence is CASSKEAGANVLTF. CDR3 DNA sequence: TGCGCCAGCAGCAAGGAGGCTGGGGCCAACGTCCTGACTTTC.

Here the CDR3 DNA reads TGTGCCAGCAGTTTAGGGCAGGGATTCTATGGCTACACCTTC. Its protein is CASSLGQGFYGYTF. The chain combines TRBV27 with TRBJ1-2, with a weak D call TRBD1 (5 bases). This CDR3 comprises 14 residues. The ends were cut back, 2 bases at V and 4 bases at J, with 11 bases in the middle. Germline V lookup: CDR1 MNHEY, CDR2 SMNVEV (reference sequence).

The rearrangement links TRBV5-8 to TRBJ2-1; TRBD1 aligns across 7 bases. The CDR3 has 15 amino acids. V was clipped by 1 base and J by 6 bases; unmatched bases: 7. Germline CDR1 is SGHTS and CDR2 is YDEGEE. The CDR3 DNA reads TGTGCCAGCAGCTTGTTGAGGGGGCTGGGCAATGAGCAGTTCTTC. Its protein is CASSLLRGLGNEQFF.